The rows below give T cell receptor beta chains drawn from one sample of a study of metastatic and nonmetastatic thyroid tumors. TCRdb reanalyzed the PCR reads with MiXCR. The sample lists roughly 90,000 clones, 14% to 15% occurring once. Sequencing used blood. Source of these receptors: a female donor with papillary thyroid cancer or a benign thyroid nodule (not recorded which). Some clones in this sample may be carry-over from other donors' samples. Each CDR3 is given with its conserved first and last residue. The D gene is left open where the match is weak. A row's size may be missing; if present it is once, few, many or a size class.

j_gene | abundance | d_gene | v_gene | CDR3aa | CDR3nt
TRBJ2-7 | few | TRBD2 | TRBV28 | CASRSGGISYEQYF | TGTGCCAGCAGAAGCGGGGGTATCTCCTACGAGCAGTACTTC
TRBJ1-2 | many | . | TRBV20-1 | CSAIGGPLNYGYTF | TGCAGTGCTATCGGGGGCCCCTTAAACTATGGCTACACCTTC
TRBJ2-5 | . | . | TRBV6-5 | CASSYDSRKGTQYF | TGTGCCAGCAGTTATGACAGCCGAAAAGGGACCCAGTACTTC
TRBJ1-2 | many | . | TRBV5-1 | CASSTGLTNYGYTF | TGCGCCAGCAGCACGGGACTCACCAACTATGGCTACACCTTC
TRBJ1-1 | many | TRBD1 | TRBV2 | CASTTGGTEAFF | TGTGCCAGCACCACAGGGGGCACTGAAGCTTTCTTT
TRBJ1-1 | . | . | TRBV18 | CASSPSAGDGEAFF | TGTGCCAGCTCACCTTCGGCAGGGGATGGTGAAGCTTTCTTT
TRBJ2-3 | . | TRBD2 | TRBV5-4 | CASSLGTSGSDTQYF | TGTGCCAGCAGCTTGGGGACTAGTGGTAGCGATACGCAGTATTTT
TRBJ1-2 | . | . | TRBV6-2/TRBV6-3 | CASSSFSGYTF | TGTGCCAGCAGTTCATTCAGTGGCTACACCTTC
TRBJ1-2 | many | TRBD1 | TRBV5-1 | CASTLQGGYGYTF | TGCGCCAGCACCCTACAGGGGGGCTATGGCTACACCTTC
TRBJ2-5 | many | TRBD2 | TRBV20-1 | CSALQAGEWEETQYF | TGCAGTGCTCTTCAAGCGGGGGAGTGGGAAGAGACCCAGTACTTC
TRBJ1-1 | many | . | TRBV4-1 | CASSQGGLTEAFF | TGCGCCAGCAGCCAAGGGGGATTGACTGAAGCTTTCTTT
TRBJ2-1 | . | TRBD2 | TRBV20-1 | CSAVRLAGYNEQFF | TGCAGTGCTGTTAGACTAGCGGGGTACAATGAGCAGTTCTTC
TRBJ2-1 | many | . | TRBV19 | CASSIASGFYNEQFF | TGTGCCAGTAGTATCGCCTCAGGGTTCTACAATGAGCAGTTCTTC
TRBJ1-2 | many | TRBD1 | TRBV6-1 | CASSSSGGGGYTF | TGTGCCAGCAGTTCTTCAGGGGGCGGTGGCTACACCTTC
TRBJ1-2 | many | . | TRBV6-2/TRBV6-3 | CASSYQGTYTF | TGTGCCAGCAGTTATCAAGGAACCTACACCTTC
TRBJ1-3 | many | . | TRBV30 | CAWSGGNTIYF | TGTGCCTGGAGTGGAGGAAACACCATATATTTT
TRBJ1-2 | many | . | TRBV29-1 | CSVEEGRGGLGGYTF | TGCAGCGTTGAAGAGGGCAGGGGAGGGCTGGGGGGCTACACCTTC
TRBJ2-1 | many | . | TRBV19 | CASKTHSYNEQFF | TGTGCCAGTAAGACCCACTCCTACAATGAGCAGTTCTTC
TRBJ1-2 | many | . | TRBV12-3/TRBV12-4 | CASSLAGGSGGYTF | TGTGCCAGCAGTTTAGCGGGTGGCAGTGGTGGCTACACCTTC
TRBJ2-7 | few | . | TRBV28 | CASSLGVAATYEQYF | TGTGCCAGCAGTTTAGGGGTGGCAGCAACCTACGAGCAGTATTTC
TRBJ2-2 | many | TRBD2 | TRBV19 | CASRVAGRRNTGELFF | TGTGCCAGTAGAGTAGCGGGTAGAAGGAACACCGGGGAGCTGTTTTTT
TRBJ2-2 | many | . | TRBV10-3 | CAISDPGSPPTNTGELFF | TGTGCCATCAGTGATCCGGGGAGCCCCCCTACGAACACCGGGGAGCTGTTTTTT
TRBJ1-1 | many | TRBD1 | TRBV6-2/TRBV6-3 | CASRTRAQGAEAFF | TGTGCCAGCAGGACCAGGGCCCAGGGGGCTGAAGCTTTCTTT
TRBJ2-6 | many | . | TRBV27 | CASSLRRGTPSSGANVLTF | TGTGCCAGCAGTTTAAGGCGAGGGACACCGAGCTCTGGGGCCAACGTCCTGACTTTC
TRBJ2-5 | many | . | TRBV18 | CASSPWTDGETQYF | TGTGCCAGCTCACCTTGGACAGACGGGGAGACCCAGTACTTC
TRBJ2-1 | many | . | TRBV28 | CASTSWGAVYNEQFF | TGTGCCAGCACCTCGTGGGGTGCAGTCTACAATGAGCAGTTCTTC
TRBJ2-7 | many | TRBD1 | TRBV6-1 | CASRWDSRQYF | TGTGCCAGCAGATGGGACAGCCGGCAGTACTTC
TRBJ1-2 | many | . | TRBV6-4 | CARDPGPRINYGYTF | TGTGCCAGAGATCCGGGGCCACGCATTAACTATGGCTACACCTTC
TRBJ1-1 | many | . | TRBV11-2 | CASSLSGSEAFF | TGTGCCAGCAGCTTAAGCGGGTCGGAAGCTTTCTTT
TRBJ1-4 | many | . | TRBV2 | CASRGLSKLFF | TGTGCCAGCAGAGGACTGAGTAAACTGTTTTTT
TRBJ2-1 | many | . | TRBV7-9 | CASGTGASNEQFF | TGTGCCAGCGGGACGGGGGCTAGCAATGAGCAGTTCTTC
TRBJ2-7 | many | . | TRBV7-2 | CASSLGISYEQYF | TGTGCCAGCAGCTTAGGGATAAGCTACGAGCAGTACTTC
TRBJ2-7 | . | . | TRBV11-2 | CASIFVYEQYF | TGTGCCAGCATCTTTGTATACGAGCAGTACTTC
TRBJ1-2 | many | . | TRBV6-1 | CASSPSNYGYTF | TGTGCCAGCAGTCCCAGCAACTATGGCTACACCTTC
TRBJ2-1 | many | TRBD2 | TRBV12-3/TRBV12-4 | CASSPTGTSAYNEQFF | TGTGCCAGCAGTCCGACCGGGACTAGCGCATACAATGAGCAGTTCTTC
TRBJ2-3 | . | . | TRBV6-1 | CASSELEEGTDTQYF | TGTGCCAGCAGTGAATTGGAGGAGGGGACAGATACGCAGTATTTT
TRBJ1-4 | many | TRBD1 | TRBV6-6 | CASSYQGRGRGNEKLFF | TGTGCCAGCAGTTACCAGGGCAGGGGGCGCGGTAATGAAAAACTGTTTTTT
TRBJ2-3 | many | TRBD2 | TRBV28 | CASSPRTSFESIRADTQYF | TGTGCCAGCAGTCCTCGGACTAGCTTCGAGTCAATTAGGGCAGATACGCAGTATTTT
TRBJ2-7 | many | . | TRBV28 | CASSLTDEQYF | TGTGCCAGCAGTTTAACGGACGAGCAGTACTTC
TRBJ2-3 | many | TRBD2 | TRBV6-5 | CASSYSGLAGGGTQYF | TGTGCCAGCAGTTACTCGGGCCTAGCGGGGGGGGGGACGCAGTATTTT
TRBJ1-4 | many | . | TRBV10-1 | CASSDGLGSGEKLFF | TGCGCCAGCAGTGACGGACTCGGGAGCGGTGAAAAACTGTTTTTT